The 2 T cell receptor beta chains presented below share a single source sample, sequenced in a study of spatial heterogeneity in lung cancer. TCRdb re-called the 5' RACE reads with MiXCR, one entry per CDR3 protein. The profile shows about 23,000 distinct CDR3 sequences, 9.7% of them singletons. The time point is: blood at routine non-recurrence follow-up after resection. Sequenced material: PBMCs, taken at follow-up. The receptors originated from a male donor with early-stage non-small cell lung cancer.

This clonotype was detected only a few times. The V and J genes are TRBV2 and TRBJ2-1; no reliable D call. Trimming pared 5 bases from V and 7 bases from J, leaving 12 bases between. The CDR3 contains 13 residues. Germline assignment: CDR1 SNHLY and CDR2 FYNNEI. In DNA form, the CDR3 reads TGTGCCAGCAGTTCCCTCGACCAAAATGAGCAGTTCTTC. Amino acids: CASSSLDQNEQFF.

In its sample, this clonotype was seen many times. The chain links TRBV6-5 to TRBJ1-2; D possibly corresponds to TRBD1 (5 bases). V was cut by 2 bases and J by 6 bases, with 10 bases left in between. Looked up from germline, CDR1 is MNHEY and CDR2 is SVGAGI. The CDR3 totals 13 residues. CDR3 loop: CASSYEGRDGYTF. The CDR3 bases are TGTGCCAGCAGTTACGAGGGGCGGGATGGCTACACCTTC.